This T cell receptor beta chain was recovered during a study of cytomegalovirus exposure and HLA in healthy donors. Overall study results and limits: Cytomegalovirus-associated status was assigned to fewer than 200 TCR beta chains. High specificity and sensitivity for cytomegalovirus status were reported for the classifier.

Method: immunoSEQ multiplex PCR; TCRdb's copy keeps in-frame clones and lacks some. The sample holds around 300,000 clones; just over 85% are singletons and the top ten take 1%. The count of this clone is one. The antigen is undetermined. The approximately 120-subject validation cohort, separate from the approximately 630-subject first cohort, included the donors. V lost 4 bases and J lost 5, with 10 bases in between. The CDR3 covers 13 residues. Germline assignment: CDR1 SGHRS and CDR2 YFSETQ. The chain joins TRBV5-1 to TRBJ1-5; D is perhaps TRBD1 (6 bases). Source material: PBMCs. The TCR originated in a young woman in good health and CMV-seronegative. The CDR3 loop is CASSPEGDQPQHF. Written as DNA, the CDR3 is TGCGCCAGCAGCCCCGAGGGGGATCAGCCCCAGCATTTT. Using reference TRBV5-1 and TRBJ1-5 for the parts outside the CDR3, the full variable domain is KAGVTQTPRYLIKTRGQQVTLSCSPISGHRSVSWYQQTPGQGLQFLFEYFSETQRNKGNFPGRFSGRQFSNSRSEMNVSTLELGDSALYLCASSPEGDQPQHFGDGTRLSIL.